This T cell receptor beta chain appears in the sequencing data of a study of T-cell reconstitution after alpha-beta-depleted transplantation in children. The CDR3 extends over 13 amino acids. Trimming cost V 6 bases and J 1 base, with 9 bases left between them. CDR1 and CDR2 from the germline V gene are LNHNV and YYDKDF (reference sequence). Unique molecular identifiers were built into the TCRbeta library. TCRdb reanalysed the PCR reads using MiXCR and keeps one entry per CDR3 protein. The sample yields about 400,000 distinct CDR3 sequences, about a fifth seen once. The chain recombines TRBV15 with TRBJ1-1, with no clear D. The sequencing used PBMCs from the stem cell graft donor, collected from the stem cell graft. The source of this sequence is a human donor who donated a stem cell graft to a child with acute myeloid leukemia. CDR3 residues: CATRNSRNTEAFF. The CDR3 DNA follows: TGTGCCACCAGGAATAGTAGGAACACTGAAGCTTTCTTT. Looking up the rest from reference TRBV15 and TRBJ1-1 gives the full variable domain: DAMVIQNPRYQVTQFGKPVTLSCSQTLNHNVMYWYQQKSSQAPKLLFHYYDKDFNNEADTPDNFQSRRPNTSFCFLDIRSPGLGDTAMYLCATRNSRNTEAFFGQGTRLTVV.